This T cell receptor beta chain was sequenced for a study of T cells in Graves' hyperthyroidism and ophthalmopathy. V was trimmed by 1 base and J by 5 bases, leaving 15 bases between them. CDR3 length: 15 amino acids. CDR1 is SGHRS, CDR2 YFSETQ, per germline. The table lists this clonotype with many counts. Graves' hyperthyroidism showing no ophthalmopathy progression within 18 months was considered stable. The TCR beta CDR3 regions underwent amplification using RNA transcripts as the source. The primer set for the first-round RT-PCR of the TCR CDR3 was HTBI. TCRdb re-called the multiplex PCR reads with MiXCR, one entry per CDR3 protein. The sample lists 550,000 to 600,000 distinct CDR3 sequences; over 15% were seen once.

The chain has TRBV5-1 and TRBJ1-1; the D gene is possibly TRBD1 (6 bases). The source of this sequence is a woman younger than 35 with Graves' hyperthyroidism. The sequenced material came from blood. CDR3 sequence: CASSLTAGGRTEAFF. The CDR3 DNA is TGCGCCAGCAGCTTGACCGCTGGGGGCCGGACTGAAGCTTTCTTT.